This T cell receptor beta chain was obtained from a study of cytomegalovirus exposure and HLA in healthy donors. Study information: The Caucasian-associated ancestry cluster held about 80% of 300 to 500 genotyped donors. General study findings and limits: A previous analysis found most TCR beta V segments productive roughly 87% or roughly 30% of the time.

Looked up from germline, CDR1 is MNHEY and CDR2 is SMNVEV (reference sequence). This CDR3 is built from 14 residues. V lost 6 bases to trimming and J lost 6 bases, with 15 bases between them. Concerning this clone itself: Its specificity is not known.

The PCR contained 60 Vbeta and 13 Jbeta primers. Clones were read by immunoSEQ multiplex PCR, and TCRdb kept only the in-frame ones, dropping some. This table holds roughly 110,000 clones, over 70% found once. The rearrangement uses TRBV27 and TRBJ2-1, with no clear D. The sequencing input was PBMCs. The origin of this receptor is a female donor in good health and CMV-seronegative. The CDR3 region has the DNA TGTGCCAGCAGCCTTACCGCGGTAGGCAATGAGCAGTTCTTC. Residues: CASSLTAVGNEQFF.